This T cell receptor (beta chain) was sequenced during a study of cytomegalovirus exposure and HLA in healthy donors. Study-level points and caveats: Donor immune exposure was known only as CMV serostatus. The study carried out a later analysis of TCR beta sequences. It associated approximately 16,000 of them with specific HLA alleles at a false discovery rate of 0.05.

Primers included in the PCR were 60 Vbeta and 13 Jbeta primers. Produced via immunoSEQ multiplex PCR; TCRdb's table is partial and in-frame only. This table holds about 95,000 clones, nearly 80% found once. About this clone: The antigen remains undetermined.

V lost 3 bases to trimming and J lost 6 bases, with 7 bases between them. CDR3 length equals 12 residues. CDR1 SNHLY and CDR2 FYNNEI come from the germline V gene. The V and J genes are TRBV2 and TRBJ2-3, with D unclear. Input material: PBMCs. The sequence was collected from a woman aged 40 to 49 in good health and CMV-seropositive. The CDR3, as DNA: TGTGCCAGCAGTGACATTGGCGATACGCAGTATTTT. Its protein is CASSDIGDTQYF.